The 10 T cell receptor beta chains below were found in one sample sequenced in a study of naive and memory T cell subsets. Two oligonucleotides, mixed equimolar, formed the beta constant-region primer covering TRBC1 and TRBC2. Ligated cDNA was amplified by four rounds of PCR with nested alpha and beta constant-region primers and SP2. In TCRdb, the UMI-ligation and nested PCR reads were re-called with MiXCR into one record per CDR3 protein. This table holds roughly 80,000 distinct CDR3 sequences, about 9.9% found once. Sequencing input: naive CD8+ T cells from blood. The receptors shown here come from a human donor in good health.

The genes are TRBV4-1 and TRBJ2-7; 7 positions match TRBD1. The CDR3 contains 14 residues. V gave up 5 bases and J gave up 2 bases; unmatched junction bases: 6. Germline CDR1 and CDR2: MGHRA and YSYEKL. CDR3 sequence: CASSARQGTYEQYF. CDR3 sequence (DNA): TGCGCCAGCAGCGCCCGACAGGGCACCTACGAGCAGTACTTC.

This clonotype has a count of ten or more. The CDR3 sequence: CASSVTGGAYEQYF. DNA of the CDR3: TGTGCCAGCAGCGTTACGGGGGGGGCTTACGAGCAGTACTTC. The V gene is TRBV9, the J gene TRBJ2-7, with 8 bases identical to TRBD2. The trim removed 2 bases at V and 4 bases at J, leaving 5 bases unmatched. CDR1 and CDR2 (germline): SGDLS, YYNGEE. The CDR3 has 14 residues.

This clonotype was seen repeatedly, ten times or more. This chain links TRBV15 with TRBJ2-3; 7 bases are shared with TRBD2. Germline V gene sequence: CDR1 LNHNV, CDR2 YYDKDF (reference sequence). The CDR3 has 17 residues. The V segment lost 3 bases and the J segment 0 bases; nucleotides outside the gene matches: 9. The CDR3 bases are TGTGCCACCAGCAGGGATGGGAGACTAGCTAGCACAGATACGCAGTATTTT. It is translated as CATSRDGRLASTDTQYF.

V is TRBV7-9 and J is TRBJ2-1; D perhaps matches TRBD2 (5 bases). The CDR3 covers 13 residues. Looked up from germline, CDR1 is SEHNR and CDR2 is FQNEAQ (reference sequence). V lost 2 bases to trimming and J lost 7 bases, with 9 bases between them. Written as DNA, the CDR3 is TGTGCCAGCAGCTTATCTGGGGAGAATGAGCAGTTCTTC. This gives the protein CASSLSGENEQFF.

The V and J genes are TRBV7-9 and TRBJ2-5; D is tentatively TRBD1 or TRBD2 (5 bases each). The CDR3 runs to 16 residues. Germline CDR1 and CDR2: SEHNR and FQNEAQ (reference sequence). V shed 4 bases and J shed 5 bases, with 20 bases lying between them. This CDR3 reads CASSSNGDLPRETQYF. The CDR3 DNA reads TGTGCCAGCAGCTCGAATGGGGACCTTCCTCGGGAGACCCAGTACTTC.

This clonotype was found a few times. The chain combines TRBV9 with TRBJ2-1, with 11 bases aligning to TRBD1. The CDR3 runs to 15 residues. After removal of 3 bases from V and 6 bases from J, the junction contained 5 bases not matched to a gene. Germline values: CDR1 SGDLS, CDR2 YYNGEE. The CDR3 is CASSAGDRGFNEQFF. The CDR3 DNA reads as TGTGCCAGCAGCGCGGGGGACAGGGGGTTCAATGAGCAGTTCTTC.

In its sample, this clonotype was seen many times. This sequence joins TRBV7-9 and TRBJ1-2; possible D gene TRBD1, 5 bases. Germline-derived CDR1 and CDR2 are SEHNR and FQNEAQ (reference sequence). Trimming left V 4 bases short and J 1 base short, with 16 bases between. The CDR3 consists of 16 residues. The CDR3 reads CASSYNPEGNNYGYTF. In DNA form, the CDR3 reads TGTGCCAGCAGCTATAATCCGGAGGGGAATAACTATGGCTACACCTTC.

In its sample, this clonotype was seen many times. This sequence joins TRBV29-1 and TRBJ2-7; D perhaps matches TRBD2 (5 bases). There are 11 residues in the CDR3. Germline V lookup: CDR1 SQVTM, CDR2 ANQGSEA. Between the trimmed V and J ends, which lost 4 bases and 1 base, there was a span of 5 bases. The CDR3 DNA sequence: TGCAGCGTTGGAGGGTCCTACGAGCAGTACTTC. Its protein product is CSVGGSYEQYF.

The rearrangement joins TRBV4-3 to TRBJ1-2; the D gene is possibly TRBD1 (5 bases). Germline V gene sequence: CDR1 LGHNA, CDR2 YSLEER. The CDR3 runs to 17 residues. The germline V and J ends were trimmed by 1 base and 3 bases, with 18 bases remaining between them. CDR3 in DNA: TGCGCCAGCAGCCAAGGGGGCAGGCTCGCCGGACACTATGGCTACACCTTC. Encoded protein: CASSQGGRLAGHYGYTF.

This clonotype was counted many times. This rearrangement joins TRBV29-1 to TRBJ2-5, with a tentative D call TRBD2 (5 bases). CDR1 SQVTM and CDR2 ANQGSEA come from the germline V gene. V lost 4 bases and J lost 5, with 20 bases in between. The CDR3 covers 15 residues. The CDR3 coding sequence is TGCAGCGTTGGATCACGAGGGAGTATAGGGGAGACCCAGTACTTC. Amino acid sequence: CSVGSRGSIGETQYF.